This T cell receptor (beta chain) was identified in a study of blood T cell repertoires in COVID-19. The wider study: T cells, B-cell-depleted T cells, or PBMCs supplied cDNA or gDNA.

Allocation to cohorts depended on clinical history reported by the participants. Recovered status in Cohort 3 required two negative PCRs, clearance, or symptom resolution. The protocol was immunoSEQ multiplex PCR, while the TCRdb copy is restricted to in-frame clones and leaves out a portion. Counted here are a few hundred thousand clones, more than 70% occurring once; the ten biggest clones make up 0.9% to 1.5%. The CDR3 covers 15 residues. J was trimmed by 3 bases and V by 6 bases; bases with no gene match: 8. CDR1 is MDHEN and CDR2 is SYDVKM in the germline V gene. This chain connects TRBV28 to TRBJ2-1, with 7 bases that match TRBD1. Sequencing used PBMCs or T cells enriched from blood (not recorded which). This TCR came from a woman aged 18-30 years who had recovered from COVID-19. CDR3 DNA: TGTGCCAGCAGCCCTGTCCGGGACAGCTACAATGAGCAGTTCTTC. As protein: CASSPVRDSYNEQFF. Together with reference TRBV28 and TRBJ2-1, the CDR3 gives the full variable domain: DVKVTQSSRYLVKRTGEKVFLECVQDMDHENMFWYRQDPGLGLRLIYFSYDVKMKEKGDIPEGYSVSREKKERFSLILESASTNQTSMYLCASSPVRDSYNEQFFGPGTRLTVL.